This passage covers 9 T cell receptor beta chains from one sample sequenced in a study of vaccination effects on CD4 cells after COVID-19. The assay was immunoSEQ multiplex PCR, and TCRdb's table has in-frame clones only and misses some. This table has 70,000 to 95,000 clones, around four fifths appearing once. The ViraFEST assay expanded antigen-specific CD4+ T cells with viral peptide pools before sequencing. After less than 11 days in culture, the CD4+ T cells were isolated. Each person got two doses of an mRNA SARS-CoV-2 vaccine, BNT162b2 or mRNA-1273. These TCRs' antigens remain unknown. The sequencing used CD4+ T cells from PBMCs cultured with HCoV-OC43 spike peptides, collected after COVID-19 vaccination. As to subset: HCoV-OC43 spike overlapping peptide pool stimulation. These receptors all come from a human donor who received a COVID-19 vaccine.

The gene calls are TRBV2 and TRBJ2-7, with 7 nucleotides matching TRBD1. The V and J ends lost 7 bases and 0 bases, in that order; junction bases with no gene match: 12. Germline V gene data show CDR1 as SNHLY and CDR2 as FYNNEI. The CDR3 is 16 amino acids. CDR3 bases: TGTGCCAGCATACAGGGGCCGAGCGATAGCTCCTACGAGCAGTACGTC. Amino acids: CASIQGPSDSSYEQYV.

The gene calls are TRBV19 and TRBJ1-5; unclear D gene. The CDR3 has 16 amino acids. From germline, CDR1 is LNHDA and CDR2 SQIVND (reference sequence). The V end was cut by 3 bases, the J end by 0 bases, with 12 bases between. The CDR3 DNA is TGTGCCAGTAGTATTTGGCCGGATTATAGCAATCAGCCCCAGCATTTT. This codes for CASSIWPDYSNQPQHF.

The rearrangement joins TRBV2 to TRBJ1-6, with 7 bases lining up with TRBD1. The CDR3 is 16 amino acids. Per the germline V gene, CDR1 is SNHLY and CDR2 is FYNNEI. Losses at the gene ends were 4 bases for V and 3 bases for J; bases not matched to a gene: 6. CDR3 coding DNA: TGTGCCAGCAGTGGGGACAGTATTCTCTATAATTCACCCCTCCACTTT. This codes for CASSGDSILYNSPLHF.

The chain uses TRBV5-1 and TRBJ1-1; D perhaps matches TRBD1 (5 bases). The V end lost 1 base, the J end lost 4 bases, and 11 bases lay between the germline ends. Germline values: CDR1 SGHRS, CDR2 YFSETQ. There are 14 residues in the CDR3. The DNA for the CDR3 is TGCGCCAGCAGCTTGACCAGGGTTAGCACTGAAGCTTTCTTT. Protein sequence: CASSLTRVSTEAFF.

The chain recombines TRBV18 with TRBJ2-5, with TRBD2 matching over 13 bases. Losses at the gene ends were 3 bases for V and 5 bases for J; bases not matched to a gene: 0. Per the germline V gene, CDR1 is KGHSH and CDR2 is LQKENI. The CDR3 length is 14 residues. DNA of the CDR3: TGTGCCAGCTCACCGACTAGCGGGGGGGAGACCCAGTACTTC. Amino acids: CASSPTSGGETQYF. The complete variable domain, with remaining parts taken from reference TRBV18 and TRBJ2-5, reads NAGVMQNPRHLVRRRGQEARLRCSPMKGHSHVYWYRQLPEEGLKFMVYLQKENIIDESGMPKERFSAEFPKEGPSILRIQQVVRGDSAAYFCASSPTSGGETQYFGPGTRLLVL.

This clone was counted once. The chain combines TRBV6-5 with TRBJ1-4; D not resolved. Germline V gene sequence: CDR1 MNHEY, CDR2 SVGAGI. The CDR3 is 15 residues long. V was shortened by 0 bases and J by 2 bases, with 7 bases between the two germline ends. As DNA, the CDR3 is TGTGCCAGCAGTTACTCGACGGCGACTAATGAAAAACTGTTTTTT. This translates into CASSYSTATNEKLFF.

J is TRBJ2-7 and V is TRBV6-5; 7 bases match TRBD2. In germline, CDR1 is MNHEY, CDR2 SVGAGI. This CDR3 contains 14 residues. J was trimmed by 4 bases and V by 7 bases; bases with no gene match: 10. CDR3 bases: TGTGCCAGCAATTTGCAAGCGGGACCTTACGAGCAGTACGTC. This translates into CASNLQAGPYEQYV.

As regards this clone: Relative to the germline gene, one junction end is altered; a read error may explain this. V and J are TRBV7-9 and TRBJ2-1, with D maybe TRBD2 (5 bases). The CDR3 has 12 amino acids. CDR1 is SEHNR and CDR2 is FQNEAQ in the germline V gene (reference sequence). CDR3 amino acids: CASRDRGSRVVF. CDR3 sequence (DNA): TGTGCCAGCAGGGACCGCGGGTCGAGGGTGGTCTTC. Filled out from reference TRBV7-9 and TRBJ2-1, the complete variable domain reads DTGVSQNPRHKITKRGQNVTFRCDPISEHNRLYWYRQTLGQGPEFLTYFQNEAQLEKSRLLSDRFSAERPKGSFSTLEIQRTEQGDSAMYLCASRDRGSRVVFGPGTRLTVL.

The chain has TRBV27 and TRBJ1-4; 9 nucleotides agree with TRBD1. Unmatched junction bases numbered 18, after V lost 6 bases and J lost 7 bases. CDR1 is MNHEY, CDR2 SMNVEV, per germline (reference sequence). This CDR3 spans 18 amino acids. DNA for the CDR3: TGTGCCAGCAGCTCATACCACTTTACAGGGGGCTACGGTGAAAAACTGTTTTTT. Encoded protein: CASSSYHFTGGYGEKLFF.